These 9 T cell receptor beta chains originate from one sample sequenced in a study of Graves' ophthalmopathy and Graves' hyperthyroidism. TCR beta CDR3 amplification used RNA transcripts. The authors performed first-round RT-PCR with HTBI primers and then a second-round multiplex PCR. TCRdb ran MiXCR on the multiplex PCR reads and lists one entry per CDR3 protein. The data contain about 590,000 distinct CDR3 sequences, under 40% of them singletons. Material for sequencing was peripheral blood or thyroid tissue (not recorded which). These receptors were taken from an adult man with Graves' hyperthyroidism.

This clonotype was recorded many times. The chain links TRBV7-9 to TRBJ1-2, with TRBD1 matching 7 bases. Trimming took 5 bases from V and 8 from J; bases not matched to a gene: 11. There are 14 residues in the CDR3. Germline CDR1 SEHNR, CDR2 FQNEAQ (reference sequence). In DNA form, the CDR3 reads TGTGCCAGCAGCACCGCCGGGACAGAGGGCGGCTACACCTTC. Its translation is CASSTAGTEGGYTF. Full variable domain (outside the CDR3, taken from reference TRBV7-9 and TRBJ1-2): DTGVSQNPRHKITKRGQNVTFRCDPISEHNRLYWYRQTLGQGPEFLTYFQNEAQLEKSRLLSDRFSAERPKGSFSTLEIQRTEQGDSAMYLCASSTAGTEGGYTFGSGTRLTVV.

The chain recombines TRBV5-1 with TRBJ2-7; 7 bases fit TRBD1. V lost 0 bases to trimming and J lost 3 bases; unmatched junction nucleotides: 9. This CDR3 has 16 residues. Per germline, CDR1 SGHRS and CDR2 YFSETQ. The CDR3 region is CASSLASRRGYYEQYF. For the CDR3, the DNA is TGCGCCAGCAGCTTGGCCTCGCGCAGGGGGTACTACGAGCAGTACTTC.

Concerning this clonotype itself: The CDR3 does not close with the conserved phenylalanine or tryptophan, likely indicating a read error. This rearrangement joins TRBV6-5 to TRBJ2-5, with D hard to call. There are 15 residues in the CDR3. V was trimmed by 4 bases and J by 5 bases, leaving 17 bases between them. Germline assignment: CDR1 MNHEY and CDR2 SVGAGI. CDR3 sequence: CASSLKRTLGETQYL. CDR3 DNA sequence: TGTGCCAGCAGTTTAAAACGGACCCTGGGGGAGACCCAGTACCTC.

This chain joins TRBV3-1 and TRBJ1-6; no firm D call. Germline V gene sequence: CDR1 LGHDT, CDR2 YNNKEL (reference sequence). V was pared by 8 bases and J by 0 bases, with 11 bases between. CDR3 length: 15 amino acids. CDR3 loop: CASQGKSSYNSPLHF. The CDR3 DNA is TGTGCCAGCCAAGGGAAAAGCTCCTATAATTCACCCCTCCACTTT.

The chain combines TRBV10-3 with TRBJ2-7; 8 nucleotides match TRBD1. The CDR3 length is 13 residues. Losses at the gene ends were 10 bases for V and 2 bases for J; bases not matched to a gene: 7. Germline lookup yields CDR1 ENHRY and CDR2 SYGVKD. In DNA form, the CDR3 reads TGTGCCACCCAGGACAGGGCCCCCTACGAGCAGTACTTC. Its translation is CATQDRAPYEQYF.

This clonotype was observed many times. CDR3 amino acids: CASAPPGLHTGELFF. CDR3 DNA: TGTGCTAGTGCCCCACCGGGACTTCACACCGGGGAGCTGTTTTTT. This chain joins TRBV12-5 and TRBJ2-2; D might be TRBD2 (6 bases). CDR1 is LGHNT, CDR2 FRNRAP, per germline. Trimming stripped 7 bases from V and 3 bases from J, with 15 bases between. The length of the CDR3 is 15 residues.

This clonotype has at least ten counts. The chain uses TRBV2 and TRBJ2-7; 8 bases are a match to TRBD1. The V and J ends lost 7 bases and 7 bases, in that order; junction bases with no gene match: 9. This CDR3 contains 13 residues. Germline CDR1 is SNHLY and CDR2 is FYNNEI. The CDR3 nucleotides read TGTGCCAGCACCCGACAGGGGTACGGAGAGCAGTACTTC. It is translated as CASTRQGYGEQYF.

The genes are TRBV28 and TRBJ2-7; 8 bases are shared with TRBD1. This CDR3 region has 14 residues. Germline CDR1 MDHEN, CDR2 SYDVKM. Trimming at V came to 8 bases and at J to 3 bases, leaving 9 bases not matched to a gene. CDR3 in amino acids: CASHDPGTGYEQYF. In DNA, the CDR3 is TGTGCCAGCCATGACCCCGGGACAGGCTACGAGCAGTACTTC.

The table lists this clonotype with a few counts. A read error may produce the germline difference seen at one junction end. The chain combines TRBV18 with TRBJ2-7; D is perhaps TRBD2 (7 bases). In germline, CDR1 is KGHSH, CDR2 LQKENI. CDR3 length: 13 residues. The CDR3 region has the DNA TGTGCCAGCTCCCCACTGGGGGGGCGCGAGCAGTACTTC. The encoded protein is CASSPLGGREQYF.